This TCR beta chain is drawn from a study of shared clonotypes between healthy human individuals. This CDR3 has 15 residues. V lost 5 bases and J 2 bases, leaving 16 bases between the germline ends. Germline V gene lookup returns CDR1 MNHEY and CDR2 SVGAGI. Study-wide results and caveats: Apart from blood, nothing was sampled; tissue repertoires likely differ. Compared with clonotypes that all four donors shared, non-shared clonotypes had lower generation probabilities.

Researchers ran the assay at a deep level. Method: immunoSEQ multiplex PCR; TCRdb's copy keeps in-frame clones and lacks some. The table lists some 800,000 clones, 80% to 95% of them singletons. This clone was seen just once. Its cognate antigen is unknown. Naive-designated CD8 cells lacked CD45RO, were positively enriched for CCR7, and omitted terminally differentiated effector memory CD45RA+ cells. The sample comprised naive CD8+ T cells sorted from blood. The V and J genes are TRBV6-5 and TRBJ2-7; D is unclear. The sequence was collected from a man aged 25 to 40 in good health. CDR3 in DNA: TGTGCCAGCAGTCTTGAGGCCGACGACACCTACGAGCAGTACTTC. Its translation is CASSLEADDTYEQYF.